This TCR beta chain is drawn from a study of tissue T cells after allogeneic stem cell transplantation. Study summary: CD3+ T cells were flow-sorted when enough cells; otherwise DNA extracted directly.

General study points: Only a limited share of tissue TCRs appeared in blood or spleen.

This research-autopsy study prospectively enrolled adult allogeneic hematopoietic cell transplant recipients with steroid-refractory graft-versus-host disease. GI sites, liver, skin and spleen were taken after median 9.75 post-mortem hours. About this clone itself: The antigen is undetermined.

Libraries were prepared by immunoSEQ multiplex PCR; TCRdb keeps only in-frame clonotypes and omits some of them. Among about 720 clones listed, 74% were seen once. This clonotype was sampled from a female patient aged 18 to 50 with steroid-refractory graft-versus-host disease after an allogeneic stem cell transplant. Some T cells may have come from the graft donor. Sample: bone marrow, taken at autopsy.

The DNA of the CDR3 is TGTGCCAGCAGCAACACAGGGGACAATCAGCCCCAGCATTTT. Translating it yields CASSNTGDNQPQHF. This chain connects TRBV13 to TRBJ1-5, with 7 bases lining up with TRBD1. V gave up 5 bases and J gave up 3 bases; unmatched junction bases: 4. This CDR3 comprises 14 residues. CDR1 PRHDT and CDR2 FYEKMQ come from the germline V gene (reference sequence).